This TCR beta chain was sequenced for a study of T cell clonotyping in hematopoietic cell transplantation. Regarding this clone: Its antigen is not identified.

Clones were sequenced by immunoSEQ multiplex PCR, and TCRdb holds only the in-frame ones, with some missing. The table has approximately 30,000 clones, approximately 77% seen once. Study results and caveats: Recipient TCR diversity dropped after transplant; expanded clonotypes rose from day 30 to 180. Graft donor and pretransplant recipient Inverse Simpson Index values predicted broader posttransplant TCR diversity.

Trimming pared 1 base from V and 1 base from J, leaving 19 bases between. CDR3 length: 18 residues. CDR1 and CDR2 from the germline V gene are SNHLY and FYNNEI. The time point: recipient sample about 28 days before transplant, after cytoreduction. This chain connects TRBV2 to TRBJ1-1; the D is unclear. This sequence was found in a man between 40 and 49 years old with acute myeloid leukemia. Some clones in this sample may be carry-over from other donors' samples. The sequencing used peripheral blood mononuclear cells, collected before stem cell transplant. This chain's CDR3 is CASSEVDLDQAGNTEAFF. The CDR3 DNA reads TGTGCCAGCAGTGAAGTAGACTTAGACCAGGCGGGGAACACTGAAGCTTTCTTT.